A selection of T cell receptor beta chains follows, all from one sample in a study of T cells in tumors after PD-1 blockade. Libraries were prepared by immunoSEQ multiplex PCR; TCRdb keeps only in-frame clonotypes and omits some of them. The sample lists around 25,000 clones; around four fifths were seen once. The source material was PBMCs, sampled after anti-PD-1 treatment. Every receptor here comes from a human donor with basal cell carcinoma. CDR3s leave out the opening cysteine and the closing phenylalanine or tryptophan. D genes are given only for firm matches. Where a row states a size, it is once, few, many or the class of an expanded clone; other rows omit it.

D,size,V,J,CDR3
.,.,TRBV4-2,TRBJ1-4,ASSPLPGYEKLF
.,.,TRBV3-1/TRBV3-2,TRBJ1-2,ASSQEGRGGYGYT
.,.,TRBV7-9,TRBJ2-5,ASSLAGGGETQY
.,.,TRBV15,TRBJ1-3,ATSSERNTIY
.,.,TRBV10-3,TRBJ2-1,AISEGGSSYNEQF
.,.,TRBV3-1/TRBV3-2,TRBJ1-2,ASSQGPFQGYT
.,.,TRBV7-2,TRBJ2-1,ASSLVALSYNEQF
.,.,TRBV7-8,TRBJ1-2,ASSSGVNNYGYT
TRBD1,.,TRBV3-1/TRBV3-2,TRBJ2-2,ASSQFPGQGANTGELF
.,.,TRBV6-1,TRBJ2-5,ASSEPETQY
TRBD2,.,TRBV12-5,TRBJ2-1,ASNGVAGGLEQF
TRBD2,.,TRBV19,TRBJ2-3,ASGPAGGEKDTQY
.,.,TRBV30,TRBJ2-4,AWSVTGGRDIQY
TRBD1,few,TRBV5-1,TRBJ1-2,ASSGDSGYGYT
.,.,TRBV7-3,TRBJ2-5,ASSLGQSETQY
TRBD2,.,TRBV6-6,TRBJ2-7,ASSYPIAGRPYEQY
TRBD2,.,TRBV11-3,TRBJ2-1,ASSPESVAGGRNEQF
TRBD2,once,TRBV9,TRBJ2-5,ASSRTSDNQETQY
.,.,TRBV7-8,TRBJ1-3,ASSPVWGSGNTIY
TRBD2,.,TRBV5-1,TRBJ2-1,ASSRTSGEDYNEQF
.,.,TRBV6-5,TRBJ1-1,ASSPGGLLGTEAF
.,.,TRBV7-9,TRBJ2-3,ASSPGEAGARTDTQY
TRBD1,.,TRBV7-6,TRBJ2-5,ASSSGQQETQY
TRBD1,.,TRBV5-8,TRBJ1-5,ASSQGTASNQPQH
TRBD2,.,TRBV5-4,TRBJ2-5,ASSLGAAGGPETQY
TRBD1,once,TRBV27,TRBJ1-6,ASSKQGTNSPLH
.,.,TRBV4-1,TRBJ1-5,ASSQGQANQPQH
.,.,TRBV3-1/TRBV3-2,TRBJ2-2,ASSRLDRSGGELF
.,.,TRBV9,TRBJ2-5,ASSVEQGRETQY
TRBD1,.,TRBV5-1,TRBJ2-1,ASSKTGGSYNEQF
.,.,TRBV7-2,TRBJ2-3,ASSSEGRKKADTQY
.,.,TRBV11-3,TRBJ1-2,ASSLDRGDDGYT
.,large,TRBV13,TRBJ1-1,ASSLEDRLNTEAF